The next 2 T cell receptor beta chains were all read from a single sample in a study of tumor T cells in aggressive B-cell lymphoma. Measured with immunoSEQ multiplex PCR; TCRdb has only the in-frame clones, and not every one. The table includes 300 to 350 clones, about 98% detected once. The sequencing input was tumor tissue. These receptors came from an adult with diffuse large B cell lymphoma.

The V call is TRBV7-8, the J call TRBJ1-6; 7 bases fit TRBD1. Germline V gives CDR1 SGHVS, CDR2 FQNEAQ. Trimming cost V 4 bases and J 1 base; bases outside gene matches: 4. CDR3 length: 16 residues. The CDR3 coding sequence is TGTGCCAGCAGCTCGGCGACAGGGTCCTATAATTCACCCCTCCACTTT. Protein product: CASSSATGSYNSPLHF.

The V call is TRBV6-5, the J call TRBJ1-2, with a possible D match to TRBD1 (5 bases). The length of the CDR3 is 14 residues. Trimming cost V 5 bases and J 3 bases, with 13 bases left between them. CDR1 MNHEY and CDR2 SVGAGI come from the germline V gene. The CDR3 loop is CASSSRDSDYGYTF. CDR3 DNA sequence: TGTGCCAGCAGTAGCAGGGATTCGGACTATGGCTACACCTTC.